Shown below are 30 T cell receptor beta chains from a single sample sequenced in a study of regulatory T cells in long-lasting Graves disease. Both iRepertoire HTBI primers and Arm-PCR of CDR3 regions were used to build the TCR beta libraries. In TCRdb, the multiplex PCR reads were re-called with MiXCR into one record per CDR3 protein. The sample yields 680,000 or so distinct CDR3 sequences, around 17% seen once. As to time point: newly diagnosed GD, antithyroid drugs for less than 3 months. RNA extracted from PBMCs served as the sequencing template. Separately, the same data were catalogued under a study of T cells in Graves' hyperthyroidism and ophthalmopathy.

Sequencing used peripheral blood mononuclear cells (PBMCs), obtained at new diagnosis, from a patient treated with antithyroid drugs. These receptor sequences come from a woman under 40 with Graves disease.

This clonotype was recorded at least ten times. V is TRBV2 and J is TRBJ2-1, with D uncertain. Germline CDR1 reads SNHLY; CDR2 reads FYNNEI. The CDR3 spans 13 residues. The ends were cut back, 3 bases at V and 3 bases at J, with 6 bases in the middle. CDR3 nucleotides: TGTGCCAGCAGTGAGGTAGGCTACAATGAGCAGTTCTTC. As protein: CASSEVGYNEQFF.

This clonotype has just one count. The chain joins TRBV11-2 to TRBJ2-7; possibly TRBD1 for D (6 bases). CDR3 length: 16 residues. The germline gives CDR1 SGHAT, CDR2 FQNNGV. Trimming cost V 1 base and J 6 bases, with 19 bases left between them. CDR3 protein: CASSLGIRARGGEQYF. The CDR3 DNA sequence: TGTGCCAGCAGCTTAGGGATCAGGGCCCGAGGGGGCGAGCAGTACTTC.

This clonotype occurred many times. The chain has TRBV7-9 and TRBJ2-1, with 7 bases identical to TRBD1. The CDR3 is 14 residues long. Germline values: CDR1 SEHNR, CDR2 FQNEAQ (reference sequence). V lost 0 bases and J lost 8; bases outside the gene matches: 4. CDR3 coding DNA: TGTGCCAGCAGCTTAGCAGGGGGCGGAGATGAGCAGTTCTTC. Translating it yields CASSLAGGGDEQFF.

This chain joins TRBV19 and TRBJ2-5; 7 nucleotides line up with TRBD1. Trimming removed 5 bases from V and 5 bases from J; junction bases left unmatched: 8. The CDR3 has 14 amino acids. Looked up from germline, CDR1 is LNHDA and CDR2 is SQIVND (reference sequence). CDR3 residues: CASSPGGQSETQYF. In nucleotides, the CDR3 is TGTGCCAGTAGTCCTGGGGGACAGTCGGAGACCCAGTACTTC.

The chain has TRBV2 and TRBJ2-4, with D unresolved. V lost 2 bases to trimming and J lost 1 base, with 6 bases between them. This CDR3 is 14 amino acids long. CDR1 is SNHLY and CDR2 is FYNNEI in the germline V gene. This CDR3 reads CASSESSAKNIQYF. CDR3 DNA sequence: TGTGCCAGCAGTGAAAGCTCTGCCAAAAACATTCAGTACTTC.

The rearrangement uses TRBV3-1 and TRBJ2-1; D perhaps matches TRBD2 (5 bases). The CDR3 has 15 residues. Germline loops: CDR1 LGHDT, CDR2 YNNKEL (reference sequence). V was cut by 2 bases and J by 2 bases, with 10 bases left in between. The CDR3 region has the DNA TGTGCCAGCAGCCAAATGGACGGGGCCTACAATGAGCAGTTCTTC. Its protein product is CASSQMDGAYNEQFF.

This clonotype was recorded many times. The chain is built from TRBV20-1 and TRBJ2-5; 7 bases are shared with TRBD2. The CDR3 totals 11 residues. Trimming took 8 bases from V and 1 from J; bases not matched to a gene: 1. The germline gives CDR1 DFQATT, CDR2 SNEGSKA (reference sequence). The CDR3 protein is CSREVQETQYF. CDR3 DNA sequence: TGCAGTCGGGAGGTCCAAGAGACCCAGTACTTC.

Ten or more counts support this clonotype. The chain uses TRBV27 and TRBJ2-3; tentatively, D is TRBD1 (6 bases). The CDR3 is made up of 14 amino acids. The V end lost 6 bases, the J end lost 2 bases, and 12 bases lay between the germline ends. CDR1 and CDR2 from the germline V gene are MNHEY and SMNVEV (reference sequence). CDR3 protein: CASSPQGYTDTQYF. Here the CDR3 DNA reads TGTGCCAGCAGCCCCCAGGGGTACACAGATACGCAGTATTTT.

The rearrangement joins TRBV5-1 to TRBJ1-2; tentative D call: TRBD1 (5 bases). Germline lookup yields CDR1 SGHRS and CDR2 YFSETQ. The CDR3 totals 14 residues. The V and J ends lost 4 bases and 7 bases respectively, with 17 bases between them. The CDR3 DNA sequence: TGCGCCAGCAGCCCTGAGGTGGGGGTCGGTGGCTACACCTTC. It yields the protein CASSPEVGVGGYTF.

This clonotype was observed at least ten times. The rearrangement uses TRBV27 and TRBJ1-1; the match to TRBD1 covers 7 bases. The CDR3 loop spans 16 amino acids. CDR1 and CDR2 (germline): MNHEY, SMNVEV (reference sequence). V shed 3 bases and J 5 bases; nucleotides not matched to a gene: 12. The CDR3 protein is CASSLAPGGSGTEAFF. DNA for the CDR3: TGTGCCAGCAGTTTGGCGCCAGGGGGAAGTGGGACTGAAGCTTTCTTT.

This sequence joins TRBV9 and TRBJ2-7, with D maybe TRBD2 (5 bases). The CDR3 has 14 amino acids. The V end lost 0 bases, the J end lost 3 bases, and 10 bases lay between the germline ends. Germline CDR1 reads SGDLS; CDR2 reads YYNGEE. In nucleotides, the CDR3 is TGTGCCAGCAGCGTAGCAAGTCGGGGCTACGAGCAGTACTTC. Its translation: CASSVASRGYEQYF.

The table lists this clonotype with many counts. The gene calls are TRBV29-1 and TRBJ2-7; tentative D call: TRBD1 (6 bases). This CDR3 spans 12 amino acids. The germline V gene encodes CDR1 SQVTM and CDR2 ANQGSEA. V lost 4 bases and J 6 bases, leaving 13 bases between the germline ends. DNA of the CDR3: TGCAGCGTTGTTCTTCAGACAGGCGAGCAGTACTTC. Translated: CSVVLQTGEQYF.

The chain employs TRBV28 and TRBJ2-3, with D tentatively TRBD2 (5 bases). The CDR3 runs to 16 residues. The V end lost 10 bases, the J end lost 10 bases, and 30 bases lay between the germline ends. Germline-derived CDR1 and CDR2 are MDHEN and SYDVKM. For the CDR3, the DNA is TGTGCCATTACGACCTCTCTAGCCCATACTTCAATTTCGCAGTATTTT. The encoded protein is CAITTSLAHTSISQYF.

This clonotype came up many times. The chain has TRBV12-3 or TRBV12-4 and TRBJ2-3, with 9 nucleotides matching TRBD2. The CDR3 sequence is 17 residues long. V lost 5 bases, J lost 0 bases, and 9 bases stayed unmatched. The CDR3 DNA is TGTGCCAGCAGTACCCGACTAGCGGCACCTAGCACAGATACGCAGTATTTT. Protein product: CASSTRLAAPSTDTQYF.

The CDR3, as DNA: TGTGCCAGCAGCTTTAGAGTGAGTGAGACCCAGTACTTC. This encodes CASSFRVSETQYF. V is TRBV7-9 and J is TRBJ2-5; no reliable D call. Trimming stripped 3 bases from V and 5 bases from J, with 10 bases between. This CDR3 comprises 13 residues. The germline V gene encodes CDR1 SEHNR and CDR2 FQNEAQ (reference sequence).

The sample holds a few counts of this clonotype. The chain combines TRBV30 with TRBJ2-1, with 7 bases lining up with TRBD2. CDR3 length: 12 amino acids. CDR1 and CDR2 (germline): GTSNPN, SVGIG (reference sequence). J gave up 9 bases and V 4 bases, and 6 bases lay outside the gene matches. CDR3 bases: TGTGCCTGGAAGGGGTCGGGAGGTGAGCAGTTCTTC. This encodes CAWKGSGGEQFF.

This clonotype has just a few counts. V gene TRBV12-3 or TRBV12-4 combines with J gene TRBJ2-7; D remains unclear. The CDR3 has 15 residues. V was pared by 6 bases and J by 1 base, with 16 bases between. This CDR3 is CASSPNWVGSYEQYF. The DNA for the CDR3 is TGTGCCAGCAGCCCGAACTGGGTTGGTTCCTACGAGCAGTACTTC.

This sequence joins TRBV20-1 and TRBJ2-1, with 13 bases lining up with TRBD2. CDR1 and CDR2 from the germline V gene are DFQATT and SNEGSKA (reference sequence). The CDR3 runs to 18 residues. The V segment lost 0 bases and the J segment 8 bases; nucleotides outside the gene matches: 13. CDR3 residues: CSARDAKTSGRVFDEQFF. The DNA for the CDR3 is TGCAGTGCTAGAGATGCCAAAACTAGCGGGAGGGTTTTCGATGAGCAGTTCTTC.

The CDR3 DNA is TGTGCCAGCAGTTCGGGACAGGGTTACGGCACCATATATTTT. Translating gives CASSSGQGYGTIYF. This chain uses TRBV27 with TRBJ1-3; the match to TRBD1 covers 9 bases. Germline V lookup: CDR1 MNHEY, CDR2 SMNVEV (reference sequence). V trimming: 4 bases; J trimming: 9 bases; junction bases outside the gene matches: 7. The CDR3 covers 14 residues.

In this sample, this clonotype turned up a few times. The chain links TRBV5-1 to TRBJ2-5; 12 bases line up with TRBD1. J was trimmed by 4 bases and V by 0 bases; bases with no gene match: 7. CDR1 is SGHRS, CDR2 YFSETQ, per germline. The CDR3 loop spans 17 amino acids. CDR3 loop: CASSLASGTGGPETQYF. The CDR3 region has the DNA TGCGCCAGCAGCTTGGCCTCGGGGACAGGGGGCCCAGAGACCCAGTACTTC.

The chain has TRBV5-1 and TRBJ2-7; tentative D call: TRBD2 (5 bases). The CDR3 extends over 14 amino acids. V lost 1 base and J lost 3, with 11 bases in between. CDR1 is SGHRS and CDR2 is YFSETQ in the germline V gene. In DNA, the CDR3 is TGCGCCAGCAGCTTGTTTGGTCGGGGCTACGAGCAGTACTTC. Its protein product is CASSLFGRGYEQYF.

The table lists this clonotype with many counts. The chain links TRBV12-3 or TRBV12-4 to TRBJ1-5, with a possible D match to TRBD1 (5 bases). There are 12 residues in the CDR3. Trimming took off 6 bases at V and 7 bases at J, with 10 bases between the two ends. The CDR3 loop reads CASRSGGQPQHF. In DNA form, the CDR3 reads TGTGCCAGCAGATCCGGGGGGCAGCCCCAGCATTTT.

This clonotype was seen at least ten times. V usage is TRBV16 and J usage is TRBJ2-7; D remains unclear. The CDR3 covers 12 residues. V was shortened by 4 bases and J by 6 bases, with 10 bases between the two germline ends. CDR1 KGHSY and CDR2 FQNENV come from the germline V gene. The CDR3 DNA reads TGTGCCAGCAGCCCTTATCTTGGCGAGCAGTACTTC. As protein: CASSPYLGEQYF.

This clonotype was counted many times. The chain is built from TRBV6-1 and TRBJ2-7; a weak D match, TRBD2 (5 bases). The CDR3 runs 15 residues. Germline V CDR1 and CDR2: MNHNS, SASEGT. The ends were cut back, 3 bases at V and 1 base at J, with 13 bases in the middle. The chain's CDR3 is CASSDNWRSSYEQYF. CDR3 DNA sequence: TGTGCCAGCAGTGATAATTGGAGGAGTTCCTACGAGCAGTACTTC.

This clonotype was counted many times. The chain employs TRBV29-1 and TRBJ2-3; 7 bases line up with TRBD2. This CDR3 is built from 14 residues. CDR1 and CDR2 from the germline V gene are SQVTM and ANQGSEA. Losses at the gene ends were 5 bases for V and 1 base for J; bases not matched to a gene: 6. Here the CDR3 reads CSVSIAGGTDTQYF. The DNA of the CDR3 is TGCAGCGTTTCTATCGCGGGGGGCACAGATACGCAGTATTTT.

This clonotype was seen at least ten times. The chain recombines TRBV6-5 with TRBJ2-7, with a possible D match to TRBD1 (6 bases). V was cut by 3 bases and J by 1 base, with 10 bases left in between. Germline CDR1 reads MNHEY; CDR2 reads SVGAGI. CDR3 length: 14 amino acids. The CDR3 loop is CASSYFGQSYEQYF. In nucleotides, the CDR3 is TGTGCCAGCAGTTATTTTGGACAGTCCTACGAGCAGTACTTC.

The rearrangement links TRBV30 to TRBJ1-2, with a tentative D call TRBD1 (6 bases). Trimming took off 1 base at V and 7 bases at J, with 13 bases between the two ends. CDR1 GTSNPN and CDR2 SVGIG come from the germline V gene (reference sequence). This CDR3 is 13 amino acids long. Written as DNA, the CDR3 is TGTGCCTGGAGTGGAGGGGGGGCGGTTGGCTACACCTTC. Encoded protein: CAWSGGGAVGYTF.

This clonotype came up a few times. The J gene is TRBJ2-7, the V gene TRBV6-2 or TRBV6-3; D remains ambiguous. The CDR3 loop spans 12 amino acids. Germline V gives CDR1 MNHEY, CDR2 SVGEGT. V lost 7 bases to trimming and J lost 3 bases, with 10 bases between them. In DNA, the CDR3 is TGTGCCAGCAAAGAAGGGTTCTACGAGCAGTACTTC. Amino acids: CASKEGFYEQYF.

This clonotype has just a few counts. This sequence joins TRBV20-1 and TRBJ2-3; D is unclear. The CDR3 is made up of 14 amino acids. The ends were cut back, 3 bases at V and 2 bases at J, with 12 bases in the middle. The V gene's germline CDR1 is DFQATT and CDR2 SNEGSKA (reference sequence). The chain's CDR3 is CSASFGRNTDTQYF. CDR3 in DNA: TGCAGTGCTAGCTTTGGGCGGAACACAGATACGCAGTATTTT.

The V call is TRBV3-1, the J call TRBJ1-4; perhaps TRBD1 as D (6 bases). V was shortened by 6 bases and J by 0 bases, with 8 bases between the two germline ends. The CDR3 extends over 14 amino acids. CDR1 LGHDT and CDR2 YNNKEL come from the germline V gene (reference sequence). The CDR3 DNA is TGTGCCAGCAGTTACAGGGCAACTAATGAAAAACTGTTTTTT. Protein: CASSYRATNEKLFF.